Listed below are T cell receptor beta chains from one sample, sequenced in a study of shared clonotypes between healthy human individuals. Sequencing was performed with immunoSEQ multiplex PCR; in TCRdb, only in-frame clones are kept and a portion is missing. The sample records approximately 980,000 clones, roughly 72% being singletons. Sequencing was carried out using memory CD4+ T cells sorted from blood. The receptors here all came from a man between 18 and 35 years old in good health. The CDR3 runs from the conserved cysteine through the conserved F or W. Each record gives: D gene, J gene, CDR3 length, clone size, V gene, CDR3 protein, CDR3 DNA. A D gene is named only where the DNA matches it firmly. Clone sizes are given selectively: once, few, many, or a class where the clone is expanded.

D gene: TRBD2; J gene: TRBJ2-1; CDR3 length: 17; clone size: .; V gene: TRBV29-1; CDR3 protein: CSVDARLAASSYNEQFF; CDR3 DNA: TGCAGCGTTGACGCTAGACTAGCGGCTAGCTCCTACAATGAGCAGTTCTTC
D gene: .; J gene: TRBJ2-3; CDR3 length: 16; clone size: .; V gene: TRBV18; CDR3 protein: CASSPPNRAYTDTQYF; CDR3 DNA: TGTGCCAGCTCACCACCGAACAGGGCGTACACAGATACGCAGTATTTT
D gene: TRBD1; J gene: TRBJ2-3; CDR3 length: 16; clone size: .; V gene: TRBV2; CDR3 protein: CASTVGRTGGSDTQYF; CDR3 DNA: TGTGCCAGCACTGTAGGCAGGACAGGGGGCTCAGATACGCAGTATTTT
D gene: TRBD1; J gene: TRBJ2-7; CDR3 length: 16; clone size: .; V gene: TRBV5-6; CDR3 protein: CASSLGLGTVPGEQYF; CDR3 DNA: TGTGCCAGCAGCTTGGGTCTTGGGACAGTGCCCGGCGAGCAGTACTTC
D gene: .; J gene: TRBJ1-2; CDR3 length: 14; clone size: .; V gene: TRBV7-9; CDR3 protein: CASSLGGGNRGYTF; CDR3 DNA: TGTGCCAGCAGCTTAGGTGGAGGGAATCGTGGCTACACCTTC
D gene: TRBD1; J gene: TRBJ1-2; CDR3 length: 14; clone size: .; V gene: TRBV6-5; CDR3 protein: CASRFGQGSYGYTF; CDR3 DNA: TGTGCCAGCAGATTTGGACAGGGCTCCTATGGCTACACCTTC
D gene: TRBD2; J gene: TRBJ2-7; CDR3 length: 16; clone size: .; V gene: TRBV4-3; CDR3 protein: CASSQGAGTSAYEQYF; CDR3 DNA: TGCGCCAGCAGCCAAGGGGCCGGGACTAGCGCTTACGAGCAGTACTTC
D gene: .; J gene: TRBJ1-6; CDR3 length: 12; clone size: .; V gene: TRBV30; CDR3 protein: CAWSRTAGPLHF; CDR3 DNA: TGTGCCTGGAGTAGGACGGCCGGACCCCTCCACTTT
D gene: .; J gene: TRBJ2-2; CDR3 length: 14; clone size: .; V gene: TRBV6-5; CDR3 protein: CASGRGRNTGELFF; CDR3 DNA: TGTGCCAGCGGACGTGGGAGGAACACCGGGGAGCTGTTTTTT
D gene: .; J gene: TRBJ2-2; CDR3 length: 12; clone size: .; V gene: TRBV27; CDR3 protein: CATSHLRGELFF; CDR3 DNA: TGTGCCACCTCACACCTACGCGGGGAGCTGTTTTTT
D gene: .; J gene: TRBJ1-1; CDR3 length: 17; clone size: once; V gene: TRBV4-1; CDR3 protein: CASSHRPSSGMNTEAFF; CDR3 DNA: TGCGCCAGCAGCCATAGACCCAGCTCGGGGATGAACACTGAAGCTTTCTTT
D gene: .; J gene: TRBJ2-3; CDR3 length: 14; clone size: .; V gene: TRBV5-1; CDR3 protein: CASSSGTRTDTQYF; CDR3 DNA: TGCGCCAGCAGCTCCGGGACCCGTACAGATACGCAGTATTTT
D gene: .; J gene: TRBJ2-3; CDR3 length: 17; clone size: .; V gene: TRBV7-8; CDR3 protein: CASSFLTGGFRPDTQYF; CDR3 DNA: TGTGCCAGCAGCTTCCTGACCGGGGGCTTTCGACCAGATACGCAGTATTTT
D gene: .; J gene: TRBJ2-3; CDR3 length: 16; clone size: .; V gene: TRBV7-9; CDR3 protein: CASSPGRTSSTDTQYF; CDR3 DNA: TGTGCCAGCAGCCCGGGACGGACGTCTAGCACAGATACGCAGTATTTT
D gene: .; J gene: TRBJ1-5; CDR3 length: 14; clone size: .; V gene: TRBV19; CDR3 protein: CASRAWGGNQPQHF; CDR3 DNA: TGTGCCAGTAGGGCTTGGGGTGGCAATCAGCCCCAGCATTTT
D gene: .; J gene: TRBJ2-2; CDR3 length: 15; clone size: .; V gene: TRBV2; CDR3 protein: CASSEIEGLTGELFF; CDR3 DNA: TGTGCCAGCAGTGAAATAGAGGGTCTTACCGGGGAGCTGTTTTTT
D gene: .; J gene: TRBJ2-3; CDR3 length: 11; clone size: .; V gene: TRBV14; CDR3 protein: CASSQGDTQYF; CDR3 DNA: TGTGCCAGCAGCCAAGGAGATACGCAGTATTTT
D gene: TRBD1; J gene: TRBJ2-3; CDR3 length: 17; clone size: .; V gene: TRBV5-4; CDR3 protein: CASSLIGTGQGTDTQYF; CDR3 DNA: TGTGCCAGCAGCTTGATAGGGACAGGACAAGGCACAGATACGCAGTATTTT
D gene: .; J gene: TRBJ2-3; CDR3 length: 10; clone size: .; V gene: TRBV20-1; CDR3 protein: CSRRGDTQYF; CDR3 DNA: TGCAGTCGGCGGGGAGATACGCAGTATTTT
D gene: TRBD2; J gene: TRBJ2-1; CDR3 length: 15; clone size: .; V gene: TRBV10-1; CDR3 protein: CASSDRSSGRHEQFF; CDR3 DNA: TGCGCCAGCAGTGATAGGTCTAGCGGGCGGCATGAGCAGTTCTTC
D gene: TRBD1; J gene: TRBJ2-2; CDR3 length: 16; clone size: .; V gene: TRBV28; CDR3 protein: CASSFSGTGISGELFF; CDR3 DNA: TGTGCCAGCAGTTTTTCCGGGACAGGGATCTCCGGGGAGCTGTTTTTT
D gene: .; J gene: TRBJ1-4; CDR3 length: 16; clone size: .; V gene: TRBV5-1; CDR3 protein: CASSGGATVANEKLFF; CDR3 DNA: TGCGCCAGCAGCGGCGGGGCGACGGTCGCTAATGAAAAACTGTTTTTT
D gene: TRBD1; J gene: TRBJ1-2; CDR3 length: 14; clone size: .; V gene: TRBV6-5; CDR3 protein: CASSRGQGGSGYTF; CDR3 DNA: TGTGCCAGCAGTAGGGGACAGGGTGGAAGCGGCTACACCTTC
D gene: TRBD2; J gene: TRBJ2-3; CDR3 length: 15; clone size: once; V gene: TRBV30; CDR3 protein: CAWSVAGGVTDTQYF; CDR3 DNA: TGTGCCTGGAGTGTAGCGGGAGGGGTCACAGATACGCAGTATTTT
D gene: TRBD1; J gene: TRBJ1-2; CDR3 length: 14; clone size: .; V gene: TRBV18; CDR3 protein: CASSQDRGQDGYTF; CDR3 DNA: TGTGCCAGCTCACAAGACAGGGGGCAGGATGGCTACACCTTC
D gene: .; J gene: TRBJ2-2; CDR3 length: 12; clone size: .; V gene: TRBV10-1; CDR3 protein: CASSAGAGELFF; CDR3 DNA: TGCGCCAGCAGTGCCGGGGCCGGGGAGCTGTTTTTT
D gene: TRBD1; J gene: TRBJ2-1; CDR3 length: 13; clone size: .; V gene: TRBV30; CDR3 protein: CAGGQGKVNEQFF; CDR3 DNA: TGTGCGGGCGGACAGGGAAAGGTCAATGAGCAGTTCTTC
D gene: TRBD2; J gene: TRBJ2-3; CDR3 length: 15; clone size: .; V gene: TRBV4-1; CDR3 protein: CASSQDRGGTDTQYF; CDR3 DNA: TGCGCCAGCAGCCAAGATCGGGGGGGGACAGATACGCAGTATTTT
D gene: TRBD1; J gene: TRBJ1-5; CDR3 length: 15; clone size: .; V gene: TRBV9; CDR3 protein: CASNPTGMDNQPQHF; CDR3 DNA: TGTGCCAGCAACCCGACAGGGATGGATAATCAGCCCCAGCATTTT
D gene: .; J gene: TRBJ1-1; CDR3 length: 14; clone size: .; V gene: TRBV5-1; CDR3 protein: CASGTGGTNTEAFF; CDR3 DNA: TGCGCCAGCGGAACGGGGGGGACGAACACTGAAGCTTTCTTT
D gene: TRBD2; J gene: TRBJ2-6; CDR3 length: 16; clone size: .; V gene: TRBV5-1; CDR3 protein: CASTGTSGSGANVLTF; CDR3 DNA: TGCGCCAGCACCGGGACTAGCGGCTCTGGGGCCAACGTCCTGACTTTC
D gene: .; J gene: TRBJ1-4; CDR3 length: 17; clone size: .; V gene: TRBV10-3; CDR3 protein: CAISEQGGRRGSEKLFF; CDR3 DNA: TGTGCCATCAGTGAGCAGGGAGGGCGCCGAGGCTCTGAAAAACTGTTTTTT
D gene: .; J gene: TRBJ2-6; CDR3 length: 15; clone size: once; V gene: TRBV6-6; CDR3 protein: CASSYSGSGANVLTF; CDR3 DNA: TGTGCCAGCAGTTACAGTGGGTCCGGGGCCAACGTCCTGACTTTC
D gene: TRBD2; J gene: TRBJ2-6; CDR3 length: 17; clone size: .; V gene: TRBV10-3; CDR3 protein: CAIMALAGGLGANVLTF; CDR3 DNA: TGTGCCATCATGGCCCTAGCGGGAGGGTTGGGGGCCAACGTCCTGACTTTC
D gene: .; J gene: TRBJ2-7; CDR3 length: 15; clone size: once; V gene: TRBV5-6; CDR3 protein: CASSLPGTAAYEQYF; CDR3 DNA: TGTGCCAGCAGCTTGCCCGGGACTGCAGCCTACGAGCAGTACTTC
D gene: .; J gene: TRBJ2-7; CDR3 length: 14; clone size: .; V gene: TRBV27; CDR3 protein: CASSSGSPPYEQYF; CDR3 DNA: TGTGCCAGCAGTTCCGGGTCCCCCCCCTACGAGCAGTACTTC
D gene: TRBD2; J gene: TRBJ2-3; CDR3 length: 14; clone size: .; V gene: TRBV10-3; CDR3 protein: CAIKGREGTDTQYF; CDR3 DNA: TGTGCCATCAAGGGGCGGGAGGGAACAGATACGCAGTATTTT
D gene: TRBD1; J gene: TRBJ1-1; CDR3 length: 15; clone size: .; V gene: TRBV19; CDR3 protein: CASSIPDREDTEAFF; CDR3 DNA: TGTGCCAGTAGTATTCCAGACAGGGAGGACACTGAAGCTTTCTTT
D gene: TRBD2; J gene: TRBJ2-7; CDR3 length: 15; clone size: .; V gene: TRBV4-1; CDR3 protein: CASSQERGGSSEQYF; CDR3 DNA: TGCGCCAGCAGCCAAGAGCGGGGGGGCTCCTCCGAGCAGTACTTC
D gene: .; J gene: TRBJ1-2; CDR3 length: 16; clone size: .; V gene: TRBV5-6; CDR3 protein: CASIEFGGAQGYGYTF; CDR3 DNA: TGTGCCAGCATCGAATTCGGGGGGGCGCAGGGCTATGGCTACACCTTC
D gene: TRBD1; J gene: TRBJ1-1; CDR3 length: 15; clone size: .; V gene: TRBV2; CDR3 protein: CASKVQGAQNTEAFF; CDR3 DNA: TGTGCCAGCAAGGTACAGGGGGCCCAGAACACTGAAGCTTTCTTT
D gene: .; J gene: TRBJ1-4; CDR3 length: 14; clone size: once; V gene: TRBV6-1; CDR3 protein: CASIVGIQSEKLFF; CDR3 DNA: TGTGCCAGCATCGTAGGAATACAAAGTGAAAAACTGTTTTTT
D gene: .; J gene: TRBJ1-6; CDR3 length: 14; clone size: .; V gene: TRBV9; CDR3 protein: CASSAPGANSPLHF; CDR3 DNA: TGTGCCAGCAGCGCCCCAGGGGCCAATTCACCCCTCCACTTT
D gene: TRBD2; J gene: TRBJ2-5; CDR3 length: 17; clone size: .; V gene: TRBV5-6; CDR3 protein: CASSLRPGLAGGKTQYF; CDR3 DNA: TGTGCCAGCAGCTTAAGGCCGGGACTAGCGGGAGGAAAGACCCAGTACTTC
D gene: .; J gene: TRBJ1-5; CDR3 length: 14; clone size: .; V gene: TRBV6-5; CDR3 protein: CASSQAGVYQPQHF; CDR3 DNA: TGTGCCAGCAGTCAAGCAGGGGTTTACCAGCCCCAGCATTTT
D gene: .; J gene: TRBJ1-6; CDR3 length: 12; clone size: few; V gene: TRBV18; CDR3 protein: CASSQQGSPLHF; CDR3 DNA: TGTGCCAGCTCCCAACAGGGCTCACCCCTCCACTTT
D gene: TRBD1; J gene: TRBJ2-5; CDR3 length: 17; clone size: .; V gene: TRBV7-6; CDR3 protein: CAETGTGDSKLQETQYF; CDR3 DNA: TGTGCCGAAACCGGGACAGGGGACTCAAAATTACAAGAGACCCAGTACTTC
D gene: .; J gene: TRBJ1-2; CDR3 length: 14; clone size: many; V gene: TRBV19; CDR3 protein: CASSPSGNWYGYTF; CDR3 DNA: TGTGCCAGTAGTCCCTCGGGGAACTGGTATGGCTACACCTTC